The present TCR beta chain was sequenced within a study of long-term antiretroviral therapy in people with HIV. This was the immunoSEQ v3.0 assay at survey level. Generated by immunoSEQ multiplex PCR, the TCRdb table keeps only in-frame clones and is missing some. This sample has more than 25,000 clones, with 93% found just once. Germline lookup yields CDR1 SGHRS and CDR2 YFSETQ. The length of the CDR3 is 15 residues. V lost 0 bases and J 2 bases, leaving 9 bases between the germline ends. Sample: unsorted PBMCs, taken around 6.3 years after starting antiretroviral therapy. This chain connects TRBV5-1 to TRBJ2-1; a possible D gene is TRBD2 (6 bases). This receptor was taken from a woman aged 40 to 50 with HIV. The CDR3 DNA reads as TGCGCCAGCAGCTTGGCGGGAGTTACCTACAATGAGCAGTTCTTC. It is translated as CASSLAGVTYNEQFF.